The clone carrying this T cell receptor (beta chain) is termed medium-sized (0.01 to 0.1%). Its antigen is not known. The table came from immunoSEQ multiplex PCR; TCRdb's copy has only in-frame clones and leaves some out. In the table there are approximately 2,800 clones, more than 15% of which are singletons. This sample is part of a study of T cells in localized non-small cell lung cancer. The study, taken as a whole, reports: Adjacent lung had a median approximately 50 of the 100 largest tumor clones. It was uninvolved adjacent lung that showed the highest T cell clonality, exceeding tumor.

Germline V gene sequence: CDR1 MGHDK, CDR2 SYGVNS. This CDR3 comprises 15 residues. Trimming removed 4 bases from V and 5 bases from J, with 15 bases in between. The rearrangement joins TRBV25-1 to TRBJ2-1; D is unresolved. The receptor's source is a male donor older than 55 with stage II squamous cell lung carcinoma. Sequencing was performed on lung tumor tissue, taken before any cancer treatment. This chain's CDR3 is CASSGSGTRDNEQFF. CDR3 DNA sequence: TGTGCCAGCAGTGGGTCCGGCACTCGCGACAATGAGCAGTTCTTC.